These 22 T cell receptor beta chains came from one sample sequenced in a study of blood T cell repertoires in COVID-19. Sequencing was performed with immunoSEQ multiplex PCR; in TCRdb, only in-frame clones are kept and a portion is missing. This sample carries roughly 200,000 clones, around four fifths of them seen once, and the ten largest clones take 4.8%. Material: PBMCs or T cells enriched from blood (not recorded which). The receptor set was obtained from a woman between 45 and 60 years old who had been exposed to COVID-19.

The rearrangement links TRBV7-8 to TRBJ2-1, with unresolved D. This CDR3 is built from 13 residues. Deletions cut 0 bases from V and 7 bases from J, with 7 bases between. In germline, CDR1 is SGHVS, CDR2 FQNEAQ. The CDR3 DNA sequence: TGTGCCAGCAGCTTAGCGATCGGGAATGAGCAGTTCTTC. It specifies CASSLAIGNEQFF.

The CDR3 loop reads CAVDRQGLAEAFF. CDR3 DNA: TGTGCCGTCGATCGACAGGGGTTAGCTGAAGCTTTCTTT. J is TRBJ1-1 and V is TRBV6-5; 8 nucleotides line up with TRBD1. Looked up from germline, CDR1 is MNHEY and CDR2 is SVGAGI. There are 13 residues in the CDR3. V shed 11 bases and J 6 bases; nucleotides not matched to a gene: 11.

The genes are TRBV29-1 and TRBJ1-1; maybe TRBD1 (5 bases). Trimming removed 3 bases at V and 5 bases at J, with 13 bases between. This CDR3 spans 13 amino acids. Germline-derived CDR1 and CDR2 are SQVTM and ANQGSEA. The CDR3 bases are TGCAGCGTTGACAGGGCCCTTGGGACTGAAGCTTTCTTT. This codes for CSVDRALGTEAFF.

This chain links TRBV5-4 with TRBJ2-5; 8 bases fit TRBD2. Germline V CDR1 and CDR2: SGHNT, YYREEE (reference sequence). V dropped 0 bases and J dropped 5; count of bases not matched to a gene: 6. The CDR3 has 15 amino acids. The CDR3 nucleotides are TGTGCCAGCAGCTTGGTGGGCGGGGGGCTTGAGACCCAGTACTTC. Protein product: CASSLVGGGLETQYF.

The chain is built from TRBV29-1 and TRBJ1-1, with D possibly matching TRBD1 (5 bases). V was cut by 7 bases and J by 4 bases, with 10 bases left in between. Germline V lookup: CDR1 SQVTM, CDR2 ANQGSEA. The CDR3 is made up of 11 amino acids. The CDR3 is CSARQSTEAFF. The CDR3 DNA reads TGCAGCGCTCGACAGAGCACTGAAGCTTTCTTT.

This clone was detected only a few times. This chain links TRBV5-4 with TRBJ1-1; D ambiguous. Germline CDR1 and CDR2: SGHNT and YYREEE (reference sequence). This CDR3 has 15 residues. The V gene lost 4 bases and the J gene lost 3 bases, with 16 bases spanning the gap. The DNA for the CDR3 is TGTGCCAGCAGCGGGAGTCGCGGGCGCGACACTGAAGCTTTCTTT. Protein: CASSGSRGRDTEAFF.

This clone appeared a single time. V usage is TRBV28 and J usage is TRBJ1-3, with D perhaps matching TRBD1 (5 bases). V lost 6 bases and J 1 base, leaving 13 bases between the germline ends. The germline CDR1 and CDR2 sequences are MDHEN and SYDVKM. The CDR3 length is 15 residues. CDR3 coding DNA: TGTGCCAGCAGGCTTCTGGGGGGGTCTGGAAACACCATATATTTT. Residues: CASRLLGGSGNTIYF. The full variable domain, completed using reference TRBV28 and TRBJ1-3, is DVKVTQSSRYLVKRTGEKVFLECVQDMDHENMFWYRQDPGLGLRLIYFSYDVKMKEKGDIPEGYSVSREKKERFSLILESASTNQTSMYLCASRLLGGSGNTIYFGEGSWLTVV.

The chain uses TRBV18 and TRBJ1-5, with a tentative D call TRBD1 (6 bases). The CDR3 contains 16 residues. Trimming removed 3 bases from V and 5 bases from J, with 17 bases in between. Looked up from germline, CDR1 is KGHSH and CDR2 is LQKENI. The CDR3 loop reads CASSPIRGSLDQPQHF. In nucleotides, the CDR3 is TGTGCCAGCTCACCGATCAGGGGATCGTTAGATCAGCCCCAGCATTTT.

The chain has TRBV12-3 or TRBV12-4 and TRBJ1-1; D remains ambiguous. Trimming left V 5 bases short and J 6 bases short, with 10 bases between. The CDR3 length is 12 residues. The CDR3 coding sequence is TGTGCCAGCAGTCGCGGGGAGTCTGAAGCTTTCTTT. It is translated as CASSRGESEAFF.

A single count supports this clone. This rearrangement joins TRBV5-6 to TRBJ2-7; D call uncertain. The CDR3 runs 13 residues. The V gene's germline CDR1 is SGHDT and CDR2 YYEEEE. V was cut by 1 base and J by 2 bases, with 7 bases left in between. CDR3 amino acids: CASSLPATYEQYF. CDR3 bases: TGTGCCAGCAGCTTGCCAGCGACCTACGAGCAGTACTTC. Full variable domain (remainder filled in from reference TRBV5-6 and TRBJ2-7): DAGVTQSPTHLIKTRGQQVTLRCSPKSGHDTVSWYQQALGQGPQFIFQYYEEEERQRGNFPDRFSGHQFPNYSSELNVNALLLGDSALYLCASSLPATYEQYFGPGTRLTVT.

The chain is built from TRBV18 and TRBJ2-1, with TRBD2 matching 10 bases. This CDR3 spans 17 amino acids. The ends lost 6 bases at V and 7 bases at J; junction bases unmatched: 15. Germline assignment: CDR1 KGHSH and CDR2 LQKENI. As DNA, the CDR3 is TGTGCCAGCTCGGCCTCCTTAGGAGCGGGGGGGCCGAATGAGCAGTTCTTC. It is translated as CASSASLGAGGPNEQFF.

V and J are TRBV2 and TRBJ1-6; the D gene is possibly TRBD1 (6 bases). Trimming removed 5 bases from V and 5 bases from J, with 13 bases in between. This CDR3 is 15 amino acids long. From germline, CDR1 is SNHLY and CDR2 FYNNEI. CDR3: CASSPTGGDNSPLHF. CDR3 DNA sequence: TGTGCCAGCAGTCCGACAGGAGGTGATAATTCACCCCTCCACTTT. Using reference TRBV2 and TRBJ1-6 for the parts outside the CDR3, the full variable domain is EPEVTQTPSHQVTQMGQEVILRCVPISNHLYFYWYRQILGQKVEFLVSFYNNEISEKSEIFDDQFSVERPDGSNFTLKIRSTKLEDSAMYFCASSPTGGDNSPLHFGNGTRLTVT.

The chain is built from TRBV6-5 and TRBJ2-1; 12 bases are shared with TRBD2. The germline gives CDR1 MNHEY, CDR2 SVGAGI. The V segment lost 6 bases and the J segment 7 bases; nucleotides outside the gene matches: 7. This CDR3 spans 15 amino acids. The CDR3 is CASSGLAGGWNEQFF. DNA for the CDR3: TGTGCCAGCAGCGGTCTAGCGGGGGGGTGGAATGAGCAGTTCTTC.

The rearrangement joins TRBV4-3 to TRBJ1-2, with D unresolved. The CDR3 spans 16 residues. The V end lost 0 bases, the J end lost 5 bases, and 16 bases lay between the germline ends. Germline V CDR1 and CDR2: LGHNA, YSLEER. DNA of the CDR3: TGCGCCAGCAGCCAAGATCTCCGAGGGTCCGGGTATGGCTACACCTTC. Translated: CASSQDLRGSGYGYTF.

The gene calls are TRBV7-2 and TRBJ1-3, with D unresolved. V lost 4 bases and J lost 0, with 16 bases in between. Looked up from germline, CDR1 is SGHTA and CDR2 is FQGNSA. The CDR3 totals 17 residues. Here the CDR3 DNA reads TGTGCCAGCAGCTCCTCGACAAGTATCAGCTCTGGAAACACCATATATTTT. Protein: CASSSSTSISSGNTIYF.

The gene calls are TRBV19 and TRBJ1-1; TRBD1 matches 7 bases. The V gene end was trimmed by 5 bases and the J gene end by 5 bases; junction bases not matched to a gene: 8. Looked up from germline, CDR1 is LNHDA and CDR2 is SQIVND (reference sequence). The CDR3 has 14 residues. CDR3 in DNA: TGTGCCAGTAGTGCGGGACAGTGGGGGACTGAAGCTTTCTTT. It yields the protein CASSAGQWGTEAFF.

This chain uses TRBV30 with TRBJ1-6; D unresolved. V gave up 2 bases and J gave up 7 bases, with 9 bases separating them. The CDR3 consists of 13 residues. The germline V gene encodes CDR1 GTSNPN and CDR2 SVGIG (reference sequence). The CDR3 DNA is TGTGCCTGGAGTCGAGGAGCCAATTCACCCCTCCACTTT. This gives the protein CAWSRGANSPLHF.

V usage is TRBV5-6 and J usage is TRBJ2-7; tentative D call: TRBD1 (7 bases). The germline CDR1 and CDR2 sequences are SGHDT and YYEEEE. Trimming removed 0 bases from V and 2 bases from J, with 12 bases in between. The CDR3 has 15 amino acids. The CDR3 loop reads CASSLVRDRPYEQYF. The CDR3 coding sequence is TGTGCCAGCAGCTTGGTGCGGGACAGACCCTACGAGCAGTACTTC.

This rearrangement joins TRBV5-6 to TRBJ1-4; unclear D gene. CDR1 is SGHDT, CDR2 YYEEEE, per germline. V shed 4 bases and J shed 0 bases, with 4 bases lying between them. The CDR3 is 13 residues long. CDR3 sequence (DNA): TGTGCCAGCAGCCCCGCAACTAATGAAAAACTGTTTTTT. Protein product: CASSPATNEKLFF.

The rearrangement uses TRBV3-1 (or the pseudogene TRBV3-2) and TRBJ1-1; maybe TRBD1 (5 bases). This CDR3 region has 14 residues. Germline V lookup: CDR1 LGHDT, CDR2 YNNKEL (reference sequence). V was trimmed by 3 bases and J by 10 bases, leaving 18 bases between them. CDR3 coding DNA: TGTGCCAGCAGCCAGGGGGGAGAAAAACAGGCAGCTTTCTTT. It codes for CASSQGGEKQAAFF.

V is TRBV9 and J is TRBJ1-6; 8 bases line up with TRBD1. Germline CDR1 reads SGDLS; CDR2 reads YYNGEE. There are 15 residues in the CDR3. The junction had 5 bases not matched to a gene; V was cut back by 0 bases and J by 9 bases. Here the CDR3 reads CASSVAQGVGSPLHF. Here the CDR3 DNA reads TGTGCCAGCAGCGTAGCACAGGGGGTAGGTTCACCCCTCCACTTT.

This chain links TRBV11-2 with TRBJ1-2; D might be TRBD1 (5 bases). The germline V gene encodes CDR1 SGHAT and CDR2 FQNNGV. The CDR3 is made up of 13 amino acids. V gave up 7 bases and J gave up 5 bases, with 14 bases separating them. CDR3 protein: CASKGVRAYGYTF. The CDR3 DNA sequence: TGTGCCAGCAAGGGCGTCAGGGCTTATGGCTACACCTTC.